The 17 T cell receptor beta chains given below trace back to one sample, sequenced in a study of beta chain features in type 1 diabetes. Expressed TCRB transcripts were sequenced because the isolated RNA had all been reverse transcribed beforehand. Sequencing was performed with immunoSEQ multiplex PCR; in TCRdb, only in-frame clones are kept and a portion is missing. The sample contains some 400,000 clones, approximately 16% of which appear only once. Sequenced input: naive CD4+ T cells from blood. The source is a woman aged 18-35 years in good health.

This clone has more than one count but fewer than ten. The rearrangement joins TRBV30 to TRBJ1-5, with a possible D match to TRBD1 (6 bases). Trimming shortened V by 1 base and J by 10 bases, and 14 bases separated the two germline ends. Germline lookup yields CDR1 GTSNPN and CDR2 SVGIG (reference sequence). The CDR3 runs 13 residues. CDR3: CAWSGQDLSPQHF. CDR3 DNA: TGTGCCTGGAGTGGACAGGACTTGAGCCCCCAGCATTTT.

In this sample, this clone turned up a few times. This chain uses TRBV19 with TRBJ2-6; D perhaps matches TRBD1 (5 bases). The CDR3 has 16 residues. V lost 3 bases, J lost 1 base, and 10 bases lay in between. Germline V gives CDR1 LNHDA, CDR2 SQIVND (reference sequence). CDR3 sequence: CASSISRASGANVLTF. CDR3 nucleotides: TGTGCCAGTAGTATCTCCAGGGCATCTGGGGCCAACGTCCTGACTTTC.

The chain employs TRBV5-1 and TRBJ2-7; 10 bases align to TRBD1. V lost 4 bases to trimming and J lost 4 bases; unmatched junction nucleotides: 8. Germline loops: CDR1 SGHRS, CDR2 YFSETQ. The CDR3 has 15 residues. The CDR3 DNA reads TGCGCCAGCAGCCTAACAACGGGACAGGGGTACGAGCAGTACTTC. It codes for CASSLTTGQGYEQYF.

This clone has only a few counts. The V call is TRBV7-9, the J call TRBJ2-7, with 14 positions matching TRBD2. Germline V lookup: CDR1 SEHNR, CDR2 FQNEAQ (reference sequence). J gave up 4 bases and V 5 bases, and 4 bases lay outside the gene matches. The length of the CDR3 is 15 residues. In nucleotides, the CDR3 is TGTGCCAGCAGCCCAGGGACTAGCGGGAGTTACGAGCAGTACTTC. As protein: CASSPGTSGSYEQYF.

The genes are TRBV30 and TRBJ1-1; weak D call: TRBD1 (6 bases). Germline V gene lookup returns CDR1 GTSNPN and CDR2 SVGIG (reference sequence). This CDR3 contains 14 residues. Between the trimmed V and J ends, which lost 2 bases and 7 bases, there was a span of 17 bases. The CDR3 spells CAWSRGTQNVEAFF. CDR3 bases: TGTGCCTGGAGTAGGGGGACCCAAAATGTTGAAGCTTTCTTT.

CDR3 in DNA: TGTGCCAGCAGCCCCCTGGGGAGCTACGAGCAGTACTTC. This encodes CASSPLGSYEQYF. This chain links TRBV7-6 with TRBJ2-7, with D tentatively TRBD2 (5 bases). Germline V gene lookup returns CDR1 SGHVS and CDR2 FNYEAQ. The V and J ends lost 5 bases and 3 bases respectively, with 11 bases between them. The CDR3 runs 13 residues.

This clone showed up just a few times. One end of the junction is discordant with germline, which a read error may explain. This chain links TRBV7-7 with TRBJ2-3, with TRBD2 matching over 13 bases. The germline CDR1 and CDR2 sequences are SSHAT and FNYEAQ (reference sequence). CDR3 length equals 15 residues. The CDR3 sequence is CASSRLAGGVDTQYF. In DNA, the CDR3 is TGTGCTAGCAGTAGACTAGCGGGAGGCGTAGATACGCAGTATTTT. Combining the CDR3 with reference TRBV7-7 and TRBJ2-3 gives the whole variable domain GAGVSQSPRYKVTKRGQDVTLRCDPISSHATLYWYQQALGQGPEFLTYFNYEAQPDKSGLPSDRFSAERPEGSISTLTIQRTEQRDSAMYRCASSRLAGGVDTQYFGPGTRLTVL.

This clone was detected a few times. V is TRBV25-1 and J is TRBJ2-7, with D unresolved. V was shortened by 4 bases and J by 3 bases, with 10 bases between the two germline ends. The CDR3 totals 13 residues. The germline V gene encodes CDR1 MGHDK and CDR2 SYGVNS. The CDR3 spells CASSVRQGYEQYF. In DNA, the CDR3 is TGTGCCAGCAGTGTCAGGCAAGGCTACGAGCAGTACTTC.

J is TRBJ2-7 and V is TRBV7-2; 10 nucleotides agree with TRBD2. CDR3 size: 15 residues. V gave up 5 bases and J gave up 4 bases; unmatched junction bases: 8. Looked up from germline, CDR1 is SGHTA and CDR2 is FQGNSA. CDR3 in DNA: TGTGCCAGCAGCCCCCCGACTAGCGGGCGATACGAGCAGTACTTC. Translating gives CASSPPTSGRYEQYF.

V is TRBV5-6 and J is TRBJ1-2, with a tentative D call TRBD1 (5 bases). This CDR3 has 13 residues. Trimming cost V 3 bases and J 8 bases, with 14 bases left between them. Germline-derived CDR1 and CDR2 are SGHDT and YYEEEE. The CDR3, as DNA: TGTGCCAGCAGCTATCAGGGAACGGACGGCTACACCTTC. The encoded protein is CASSYQGTDGYTF. The complete variable domain, with remaining parts taken from reference TRBV5-6 and TRBJ1-2, reads DAGVTQSPTHLIKTRGQQVTLRCSPKSGHDTVSWYQQALGQGPQFIFQYYEEEERQRGNFPDRFSGHQFPNYSSELNVNALLLGDSALYLCASSYQGTDGYTFGSGTRLTVV.

This clone was counted between two and nine times. The chain carries TRBV30 and TRBJ2-5, with a weak D call TRBD2 (5 bases). CDR1 GTSNPN and CDR2 SVGIG come from the germline V gene (reference sequence). Trimming stripped 0 bases from V and 1 base from J, with 9 bases between. This CDR3 region has 14 residues. This CDR3 is CAWSVRLAQETQYF. DNA of the CDR3: TGTGCCTGGAGTGTAAGGCTAGCCCAAGAGACCCAGTACTTC.

This clone has just a few counts. V is TRBV9 and J is TRBJ2-1; TRBD2 might be the D (6 bases). Germline values: CDR1 SGDLS, CDR2 YYNGEE. V was cut by 0 bases and J by 0 bases, with 13 bases left in between. This CDR3 region has 17 residues. The CDR3 is CASSVVGAGSSYNEQFF. CDR3 DNA sequence: TGTGCCAGCAGCGTAGTAGGGGCGGGATCCTCCTACAATGAGCAGTTCTTC.

This clone was found once. This sequence joins TRBV5-1 and TRBJ2-5; possible D gene TRBD2, 6 bases. V lost 5 bases, J lost 5 bases, and 16 bases lay in between. This CDR3 is 14 amino acids long. Germline values: CDR1 SGHRS, CDR2 YFSETQ. The DNA of the CDR3 is TGCGCCAGCAGTATCAATACAGGAGGGGAGACCCAGTACTTC. Protein product: CASSINTGGETQYF.

This chain connects TRBV19 to TRBJ2-7; tentatively, D is TRBD2 (5 bases). V gave up 1 base and J gave up 9 bases, with 16 bases separating them. The germline V gene has CDR1 LNHDA and CDR2 SQIVND (reference sequence). This CDR3 comprises 14 residues. This chain's CDR3 is CASSIVGDPTRQYF. CDR3 bases: TGTGCCAGTAGTATAGTCGGGGATCCTACGAGGCAGTACTTC.

This rearrangement joins TRBV7-2 to TRBJ1-5; a possible D gene is TRBD1 (6 bases). CDR3 length: 14 residues. CDR1 is SGHTA and CDR2 is FQGNSA in the germline V gene. Trimming removed 4 bases at V and 2 bases at J, with 9 bases between. The CDR3 spells CASSSTGRNQPQHF. The CDR3, as DNA: TGTGCCAGCAGCTCGACAGGACGCAATCAGCCCCAGCATTTT.

This clone is a singleton in its sample. The chain links TRBV28 to TRBJ1-4, with TRBD1 identical over 7 bases. Germline V gene sequence: CDR1 MDHEN, CDR2 SYDVKM. The length of the CDR3 is 15 residues. The junction had 7 bases not matched to a gene; V was cut back by 5 bases and J by 4 bases. This CDR3 reads CASSPPGQHNEKLFF. CDR3 sequence (DNA): TGTGCCAGCAGTCCTCCGGGACAGCATAATGAAAAACTGTTTTTT.

The chain carries TRBV10-3 and TRBJ2-1, with TRBD2 matching over 10 bases. The germline V gene encodes CDR1 ENHRY and CDR2 SYGVKD. The CDR3 spans 15 residues. V shed 5 bases and J 3 bases; nucleotides not matched to a gene: 4. CDR3 nucleotide sequence: TGTGCCATCAGTCGGACTAGCGGAAACTACAATGAGCAGTTCTTC. The encoded protein is CAISRTSGNYNEQFF.